Presented here are 16 T cell receptor beta chains from one specimen sequenced in a study of blood T cells in healthy people across ages. Then a second PCR, running roughly 7 to 11 cycles, was carried out with a sample-barcoded 5' primer and a J-beta primer mix. One entry per CDR3 protein results from TCRdb running MiXCR on the 5' RACE reads. The table has approximately 1,000,000 distinct CDR3 sequences, 35% to 50% seen once. The sequenced sample consisted of blood. The receptors originated from a woman between 55 and 75 years old in good health.

This clonotype was observed at least ten times. The chain couples TRBV29-1 to TRBJ2-5; D is perhaps TRBD1 or TRBD2 (5 bases each). The V end was cut by 3 bases, the J end by 4 bases, with 12 bases between. CDR1 and CDR2 (germline): SQVTM, ANQGSEA. The CDR3 extends over 13 amino acids. The CDR3 region has the DNA TGCAGCGTTGACCGGCAGGGACCAGAGACCCAGTACTTC. It encodes CSVDRQGPETQYF.

There are a few counts of this clonotype. The rearrangement uses TRBV5-1 and TRBJ1-2; the D gene is possibly TRBD1 (5 bases). V gave up 3 bases and J gave up 1 base, with 7 bases separating them. From germline, CDR1 is SGHRS and CDR2 YFSETQ. This CDR3 is built from 13 residues. Here the CDR3 DNA reads TGCGCCAGCAGCTCAGGGTTTAACTATGGCTACACCTTC. Translating gives CASSSGFNYGYTF. The full variable domain, its missing parts supplied by reference TRBV5-1 and TRBJ1-2, is KAGVTQTPRYLIKTRGQQVTLSCSPISGHRSVSWYQQTPGQGLQFLFEYFSETQRNKGNFPGRFSGRQFSNSRSEMNVSTLELGDSALYLCASSSGFNYGYTFGSGTRLTVV.

Remarks on this clonotype: Given a much more abundant clone one base away, this may be a read error. The chain combines TRBV29-1 with TRBJ2-3, with 8 bases aligning to TRBD2. Germline V lookup: CDR1 SQVTM, CDR2 ANQGSEA. The CDR3 consists of 14 residues. CDR3 nucleotide sequence: TGCAGCTCCAAGCGGGAGTTGAGAACAGTTACGCAGTATTTT. Translation: CSSKRELRTVTQYF.

This rearrangement joins TRBV11-2 to TRBJ2-1; 8 nucleotides match TRBD2. This CDR3 comprises 17 residues. Germline loops: CDR1 SGHAT, CDR2 FQNNGV. J was trimmed by 0 bases and V by 5 bases; bases with no gene match: 9. This CDR3 is CASSLAGSGISYNEQFF. As DNA, the CDR3 is TGTGCCAGCAGCCTAGCGGGCAGCGGAATCTCCTACAATGAGCAGTTCTTC.

A remark on this clonotype: A single base separates this from a much larger clone, so it may be a read error. Here the CDR3 DNA reads TGTGCCACCAGCCAAACCGGACTAGAACCTGGCGAGCAGTACTTC. Encoded protein: CATSQTGLEPGEQYF. The chain uses TRBV15 and TRBJ2-7; TRBD2 matches at 7 bases. V shed 5 bases and J 6 bases; nucleotides not matched to a gene: 13. Germline V gene sequence: CDR1 LNHNV, CDR2 YYDKDF (reference sequence). This CDR3 has 15 amino acids.

The chain couples TRBV2 to TRBJ1-5; 7 nucleotides agree with TRBD1. J was trimmed by 5 bases and V by 8 bases; bases with no gene match: 9. The CDR3 loop spans 14 amino acids. Germline lookup yields CDR1 SNHLY and CDR2 FYNNEI. This CDR3 is CASAEEGAYQPQHF. CDR3 nucleotide sequence: TGTGCCAGCGCCGAGGAGGGGGCCTATCAGCCCCAGCATTTT.

V usage is TRBV4-2 and J usage is TRBJ2-1; D may be TRBD1 (5 bases). The CDR3 loop spans 14 amino acids. Trimming shortened V by 0 bases and J by 5 bases, and 8 bases separated the two germline ends. Looked up from germline, CDR1 is LGHNA and CDR2 is YNFKEQ. Here the CDR3 reads CASSQDRVDNEQFF. In DNA form, the CDR3 reads TGTGCCAGCAGCCAAGACAGGGTAGACAATGAGCAGTTCTTC.

The chain combines TRBV27 with TRBJ2-1; 11 bases are a match to TRBD2. V was pared by 4 bases and J by 7 bases, with 3 bases of the junction left unmatched. Germline CDR1 and CDR2: MNHEY and SMNVEV (reference sequence). The length of the CDR3 is 14 residues. The CDR3 coding sequence is TGTGCCAGCAGTTGGGGACTAGCGGTTAATGAGCAGTTCTTC. It is translated as CASSWGLAVNEQFF.

This sequence joins TRBV5-1 and TRBJ2-7; D remains ambiguous. The CDR3 sequence is 15 residues long. The germline V gene has CDR1 SGHRS and CDR2 YFSETQ. The V end was cut by 2 bases, the J end by 2 bases, with 14 bases between. The CDR3 region has the DNA TGCGCCAGCAGCTTTAGTGGGAACGCCCCCTACGAGCAGTACTTC. Its translation is CASSFSGNAPYEQYF.

The sample holds many counts of this clonotype. The gene calls are TRBV27 and TRBJ2-5, with D perhaps TRBD2 (5 bases). V was trimmed by 4 bases and J by 5 bases, leaving 14 bases between them. Germline CDR1 and CDR2: MNHEY and SMNVEV (reference sequence). This CDR3 is 14 amino acids long. The CDR3 sequence: CASSSKRPRETQYF. DNA for the CDR3: TGTGCCAGCAGTTCTAAGCGGCCTCGGGAGACCCAGTACTTC.

About this clonotype: This could be a read error, since a much larger clone is one nucleotide away. The V call is TRBV3-1, the J call TRBJ2-6, with no clear D. Germline loops: CDR1 LGHDT, CDR2 YNNKEL (reference sequence). The CDR3 runs 13 residues. The CDR3 here is CASSQGGTNVLTF. The CDR3 nucleotides are TGTGCCAGCAGCCAAGGTGGGACCAACGTCCTGACTTTC.

The sample holds a few counts of this clonotype. This chain links TRBV29-1 with TRBJ2-1; maybe TRBD2 (5 bases). This CDR3 contains 18 residues. Germline-derived CDR1 and CDR2 are SQVTM and ANQGSEA. V lost 4 bases, J lost 7 bases, and 29 bases lay in between. CDR3 amino acids: CSVVIRTAESNLWNEQFF. The CDR3 bases are TGCAGCGTTGTAATCCGGACTGCCGAATCTAATCTTTGGAATGAGCAGTTCTTC.

This clonotype came up a few times. This chain uses TRBV20-1 with TRBJ2-3; D possibly uses TRBD1 or TRBD2 (6 bases each). CDR1 DFQATT and CDR2 SNEGSKA come from the germline V gene (reference sequence). Trimming stripped 3 bases from V and 6 bases from J, with 19 bases between. This CDR3 has 15 amino acids. In DNA form, the CDR3 reads TGCAGTGCTAGTTTGGACGGGGGCAGGTTTGATACGCAGTATTTT. Translation: CSASLDGGRFDTQYF.

The sample holds a few counts of this clonotype. The chain is built from TRBV29-1 and TRBJ2-3, with 7 bases identical to TRBD1. The germline gives CDR1 SQVTM, CDR2 ANQGSEA. V lost 8 bases, J lost 3 bases, and 14 bases stayed unmatched. This CDR3 is 15 amino acids long. CDR3: CSMSSLPGGTDTQYF. The CDR3 region has the DNA TGCAGCATGTCTAGCCTCCCAGGGGGTACAGATACGCAGTATTTT.

A word on this clonotype: This sequence may be a read error, since a much larger clone differs from it by one base. V is TRBV27 and J is TRBJ1-4; D possibly corresponds to TRBD1 (5 bases). Trimming removed 5 bases at V and 7 bases at J, with 17 bases between. Germline CDR1 and CDR2: MNHEY and SMNVEV (reference sequence). The CDR3 covers 15 residues. CDR3 nucleotides: TGTGCCAGCAGTCGGCTGACAGTTAAGGGTGAAAAACTGTTTTTT. As protein: CASSRLTVKGEKLFF.

V gene TRBV3-1 combines with J gene TRBJ2-7, with no clear D. Trimming stripped 1 base from V and 12 bases from J, with 13 bases between. CDR3 length equals 12 residues. Germline V gives CDR1 LGHDT, CDR2 YNNKEL (reference sequence). This CDR3 is CASSQADGSLYF. The CDR3 DNA sequence: TGTGCCAGCAGCCAAGCGGACGGCTCGTTGTACTTC.